This T cell receptor (beta chain) was profiled in a study of blood T cells in healthy people across ages. The table lists this clonotype with a few counts. Using a J-beta primer mix together with a sample-barcoded 5' primer, a second PCR was run for roughly 6 to 12 cycles. Per-sample output comprised a minimum of 2.5 million paired-end reads containing CDR3. MiXCR, run by TCRdb on the 5' RACE reads, gives a single entry per CDR3 protein. Of roughly 830,000 distinct CDR3 sequences in the sample, about 62% were seen once. The germline gives CDR1 SGHDN, CDR2 FVKESK. There are 14 residues in the CDR3. Trimming removed 4 bases from V and 6 bases from J; junction bases left unmatched: 7.

The source material was blood. The chain combines TRBV14 with TRBJ2-7, with 9 bases that match TRBD2. This TCR came from a man between 25 and 39 years old in good health. CDR3 loop: CASSPIGTSSEQYF. CDR3 DNA sequence: TGTGCCAGCAGCCCCATAGGGACTAGCAGCGAGCAGTACTTC.